This TCR beta chain comes out of a study of CD8+ T cells in alopecia areata. Study information: Tofacitinib was taken orally by treated patients, and the dose was 5 to 10 mg twice daily.

Sequencing relied on a cDNA template that was reverse transcribed from extracted RNA. Libraries were prepared by immunoSEQ multiplex PCR; TCRdb keeps only in-frame clonotypes and omits some of them. This repertoire shows 130,000 to 150,000 clones, 80% to 90% found once; its top ten account for 20% to 30%. Treatment here: oral pan-JAK inhibitor, 5-10 mg twice daily. This receptor was obtained from a human donor with alopecia areata. This specimen consisted of CD8+ T cells sorted from blood, obtained at week 4, from a patient treated with tofacitinib.

The CDR3 DNA reads as TGTGCCAGCAGCTTGGCCAATGGACAAAAGGCTGGGGAGCTGTTTTTT. It is translated as CASSLANGQKAGELFF. This rearrangement joins TRBV5-6 to TRBJ2-2; D is perhaps TRBD1 (5 bases). V was shortened by 0 bases and J by 8 bases, with 17 bases between the two germline ends. Germline loops: CDR1 SGHDT, CDR2 YYEEEE. The CDR3 totals 16 residues.